One and the same sample provided the 28 T cell receptor beta chains below, sequenced in a study of cytomegalovirus exposure and HLA in healthy donors. A multiplex PCR was run with 60 Vbeta primers and 13 Jbeta primers. Produced via immunoSEQ multiplex PCR; TCRdb's table is partial and in-frame only. The sample has roughly 190,000 clones; 75% to 90% are singletons. The specimen was PBMCs. The receptors were sampled from a man aged 35 to 55 in good health and CMV-seropositive.

The gene calls are TRBV25-1 and TRBJ1-1; possible D gene TRBD1, 6 bases. The CDR3 runs 14 residues. V was shortened by 4 bases and J by 1 base, with 10 bases between the two germline ends. The germline V gene encodes CDR1 MGHDK and CDR2 SYGVNS. This CDR3 reads CASSGTEANTEAFF. CDR3 nucleotide sequence: TGTGCCAGCAGTGGGACAGAGGCGAACACTGAAGCTTTCTTT.

The V gene is TRBV4-1, the J gene TRBJ1-6; tentatively, D is TRBD1 (5 bases). V dropped 0 bases and J dropped 9 bases, with 12 bases sitting between them. This CDR3 has 15 residues. CDR1 is MGHRA, CDR2 YSYEKL, per germline. CDR3 protein: CASSQDPGQGSPLHF. CDR3 bases: TGCGCCAGCAGCCAAGATCCGGGTCAGGGTTCACCCCTCCACTTT.

This clone has more than one count but fewer than ten. Other DNA sequences in the sample encode the same CDR3. V gene TRBV27 combines with J gene TRBJ1-2; D may be TRBD1 (5 bases). The V and J ends lost 0 bases and 2 bases respectively, with 10 bases between them. The V gene's germline CDR1 is MNHEY and CDR2 SMNVEV (reference sequence). The CDR3 length is 15 residues. The CDR3 here is CASSLSGGGNYGYTF. The CDR3 nucleotides are TGTGCCAGCAGTTTATCGGGGGGAGGGAACTATGGCTACACCTTC.

In this sample, this clone turned up once. This chain connects TRBV28 to TRBJ2-2; D is perhaps TRBD2 (6 bases). This CDR3 spans 15 amino acids. The germline V and J ends were trimmed by 3 bases and 2 bases, with 10 bases remaining between them. Looked up from germline, CDR1 is MDHEN and CDR2 is SYDVKM. The CDR3 spells CASSFPSVNTGELFF. The CDR3 region has the DNA TGTGCCAGCAGTTTCCCTAGCGTTAACACCGGGGAGCTGTTTTTT.

The chain uses TRBV27 and TRBJ2-4, with a possible D match to TRBD1 (5 bases). Germline values: CDR1 MNHEY, CDR2 SMNVEV (reference sequence). The CDR3 spans 13 residues. V lost 7 bases, J lost 5 bases, and 12 bases lay in between. The CDR3 sequence: CASKLQGQNIQYF. CDR3 bases: TGTGCCAGCAAGCTGCAGGGTCAAAACATTCAGTACTTC.

The chain uses TRBV4-3 and TRBJ2-1; a weak D match, TRBD2 (6 bases). V was cut by 1 base and J by 1 base, with 14 bases left in between. The CDR3 has 17 amino acids. Germline V CDR1 and CDR2: LGHNA, YSLEER. CDR3 coding DNA: TGCGCCAGCAGCCAAGGAACCGGGACTGAATCCTACAATGAGCAGTTCTTC. Translation gives CASSQGTGTESYNEQFF.

This clone was found once. At one of its ends the junction is not consistent with the germline gene, which may arise from a read error. The chain has TRBV7-9 and TRBJ1-2; D may be TRBD1 (5 bases). The germline V gene has CDR1 SEHNR and CDR2 FQNEAQ (reference sequence). This CDR3 spans 12 amino acids. The CDR3 here is CSSSLDTRGYTF. In nucleotides, the CDR3 is TGTTCCAGCAGCCTGGACACACGAGGCTACACCTTC.

The chain has TRBV30 and TRBJ2-3, with a weak D call TRBD1 (5 bases). The germline V gene has CDR1 GTSNPN and CDR2 SVGIG (reference sequence). The germline V and J ends were trimmed by 3 bases and 2 bases, with 15 bases remaining between them. This CDR3 comprises 15 residues. In nucleotides, the CDR3 is TGTGCCTGGAGGGGTGGTGACAGATTCACAGATACGCAGTATTTT. This encodes CAWRGGDRFTDTQYF.

CDR3 sequence reads: CASSGRTEVHGYTF. CDR3 DNA sequence: TGTGCCAGCAGTGGCAGGACAGAGGTTCATGGCTACACCTTC. This sequence joins TRBV2 and TRBJ1-2; D possibly corresponds to TRBD1 (6 bases). Per germline, CDR1 SNHLY and CDR2 FYNNEI. This CDR3 comprises 14 residues. The ends were cut back, 4 bases at V and 6 bases at J, with 15 bases in the middle.

CDR3 sequence: CASSPPYLGQGSAQFF. CDR3 nucleotide sequence: TGTGCCAGCAGCCCCCCTTACCTCGGACAGGGATCGGCGCAGTTCTTC. V usage is TRBV5-4 and J usage is TRBJ2-1; 8 bases are a match to TRBD1. After removal of 4 bases from V and 12 bases from J, the junction contained 18 bases not matched to a gene. CDR1 and CDR2 (germline): SGHNT, YYREEE (reference sequence). There are 16 residues in the CDR3.

The chain joins TRBV10-2 to TRBJ1-1; 8 positions match TRBD1. The V and J ends lost 4 bases and 7 bases, in that order; junction bases with no gene match: 14. Per the germline V gene, CDR1 is WSHSY and CDR2 is SAAADI. This CDR3 contains 16 residues. CDR3 DNA: TGCGCCAGCAGTGGGCCCCCCGGGACAGGAAGTAGTGAAGCTTTCTTT. Translation gives CASSGPPGTGSSEAFF.

The chain recombines TRBV4-2 with TRBJ2-7; 8 nucleotides line up with TRBD2. V shed 0 bases, J shed 4 bases, and the junction held 5 bases outside the gene matches. Germline CDR1 and CDR2: LGHNA and YNFKEQ. This CDR3 has 15 amino acids. The CDR3 sequence: CASSQEAGEVYEQYF. The DNA of the CDR3 is TGTGCCAGCAGCCAAGAAGCGGGAGAAGTTTACGAGCAGTACTTC.

This chain connects TRBV19 to TRBJ1-5; no definite D call. The CDR3 is 15 amino acids. Germline CDR1 reads LNHDA; CDR2 reads SQIVND (reference sequence). The V end was cut by 5 bases, the J end by 0 bases, with 11 bases between. This chain's CDR3 is CASSAEDFSNQPQHF. In nucleotides, the CDR3 is TGTGCCAGTAGTGCCGAGGACTTTAGCAATCAGCCCCAGCATTTT.

This chain joins TRBV28 and TRBJ2-5, with TRBD2 as a possible D gene (5 bases). Trimming cost V 2 bases and J 4 bases, with 14 bases left between them. Germline V gene data show CDR1 as MDHEN and CDR2 as SYDVKM. The CDR3 is made up of 15 amino acids. CDR3 coding DNA: TGTGCCAGCAGTTTAGCACTAGGAGTAGGAGAGACCCAGTACTTC. Its protein product is CASSLALGVGETQYF.

At least ten counts were recorded for this clone. This chain joins TRBV6-1 and TRBJ2-5; TRBD2 agrees at 12 bases. This CDR3 has 15 residues. Losses at the gene ends were 2 bases for V and 2 bases for J; bases not matched to a gene: 0. The germline V gene encodes CDR1 MNHNS and CDR2 SASEGT. The CDR3 DNA sequence: TGTGCCAGCAGTGAACTAGCGGGGGGGCAAGAGACCCAGTACTTC. Translating gives CASSELAGGQETQYF.

This clone was seen a handful of times. The V and J genes are TRBV18 and TRBJ2-7, with TRBD1 matching over 7 bases. Trimming at V came to 6 bases and at J to 0 bases, leaving 8 bases not matched to a gene. The CDR3 sequence is 15 residues long. Germline CDR1 reads KGHSH; CDR2 reads LQKENI. Written as DNA, the CDR3 is TGTGCCAGCTCCCCGGGACAGTCTAGCTCCTACGAGCAGTACTTC. Translated: CASSPGQSSSYEQYF.

This clone was observed a handful of times. The V and J genes are TRBV7-9 and TRBJ2-7; TRBD1 matches at 9 bases. The ends lost 5 bases at V and 10 bases at J; junction bases unmatched: 9. This CDR3 has 13 amino acids. Germline values: CDR1 SEHNR, CDR2 FQNEAQ (reference sequence). CDR3 protein: CASSRPGQGSQYF. The DNA for the CDR3 is TGTGCCAGCAGCAGACCGGGACAGGGTTCCCAGTACTTC.

Comments on this clone: Other nucleotide sequences from this sample produce the same CDR3. The chain couples TRBV2 to TRBJ2-5; TRBD2 might be the D (5 bases). Germline V gene sequence: CDR1 SNHLY, CDR2 FYNNEI. V was pared by 6 bases and J by 4 bases, with 9 bases between. The CDR3 runs 12 residues. The CDR3 region has the DNA TGTGCCAGCAGCGCTCGGGGAGAGACCCAGTACTTC. This encodes CASSARGETQYF.

The chain carries TRBV7-9 and TRBJ1-4; 7 bases align to TRBD1. V trimming: 5 bases; J trimming: 12 bases; junction bases outside the gene matches: 9. The CDR3 is made up of 13 amino acids. Germline V CDR1 and CDR2: SEHNR, FQNEAQ (reference sequence). CDR3 region: CASSQAPTGELFF. DNA for the CDR3: TGTGCCAGCAGCCAAGCCCCAACAGGGGAACTGTTTTTT.

This chain uses TRBV5-6 with TRBJ1-2; 11 nucleotides agree with TRBD1. This CDR3 has 15 amino acids. CDR1 is SGHDT and CDR2 is YYEEEE in the germline V gene. V trimming: 4 bases; J trimming: 4 bases; junction bases outside the gene matches: 6. This CDR3 reads CASSPGTGGFYGYTF. The CDR3 nucleotides read TGTGCCAGCAGCCCCGGGACAGGGGGATTCTATGGCTACACCTTC. Filled out from reference TRBV5-6 and TRBJ1-2, the complete variable domain reads DAGVTQSPTHLIKTRGQQVTLRCSPKSGHDTVSWYQQALGQGPQFIFQYYEEEERQRGNFPDRFSGHQFPNYSSELNVNALLLGDSALYLCASSPGTGGFYGYTFGSGTRLTVV.

This clone was counted a single time. The chain combines TRBV19 with TRBJ1-1; 10 nucleotides agree with TRBD1. Germline V gene data show CDR1 as LNHDA and CDR2 as SQIVND (reference sequence). The V segment lost 7 bases and the J segment 3 bases; nucleotides outside the gene matches: 8. This CDR3 comprises 15 residues. The CDR3 DNA reads TGTGCCAGTACCTCCGACAGGGGGCCGCACACTGAAGCTTTCTTT. It is translated as CASTSDRGPHTEAFF.

The rearrangement links TRBV19 to TRBJ1-5; a possible D gene is TRBD1 (6 bases). Germline V gives CDR1 LNHDA, CDR2 SQIVND (reference sequence). The CDR3 has 14 amino acids. V lost 7 bases and J lost 2, with 12 bases in between. CDR3 loop: CASNVGAGNQPQHF. The DNA for the CDR3 is TGTGCCAGTAACGTGGGGGCGGGCAATCAGCCCCAGCATTTT. Looking up the rest from reference TRBV19 and TRBJ1-5 gives the full variable domain: DGGITQSPKYLFRKEGQNVTLSCEQNLNHDAMYWYRQDPGQGLRLIYYSQIVNDFQKGDIAEGYSVSREKKESFPLTVTSAQKNPTAFYLCASNVGAGNQPQHFGDGTRLSIL.

This clone has a handful of counts. The V and J genes are TRBV11-1 and TRBJ2-1, with 12 bases matching TRBD2. V shed 2 bases and J 9 bases; nucleotides not matched to a gene: 14. There are 18 residues in the CDR3. CDR1 is SGHAT, CDR2 FQDESV, per germline (reference sequence). CDR3 sequence (DNA): TGTGCCAGCAGCTTAATAGGTCTAGCGGGGGGGAGGCAAGGTGAGCAGTTCTTC. Residues: CASSLIGLAGGRQGEQFF.

This rearrangement joins TRBV5-5 to TRBJ1-5, with 8 bases fitting TRBD1. Germline-derived CDR1 and CDR2 are SGHKS and YYEKEE (reference sequence). This CDR3 has 15 amino acids. Trimming removed 4 bases from V and 3 bases from J; junction bases left unmatched: 6. The CDR3 DNA reads as TGTGCCAGCAGCGCTATGACAGGGGTCAATCAGCCCCAGCATTTT. It encodes CASSAMTGVNQPQHF.

The chain employs TRBV4-1 and TRBJ2-5, with D possibly TRBD2 on 5 matching bases. The J call may be mistaken, given a closer DNA end match to TRBJ2-7. From germline, CDR1 is MGHRA and CDR2 YSYEKL. This CDR3 is built from 16 residues. The chain's CDR3 is CASSQVGASHSYEQYF. DNA for the CDR3: TGCGCCAGCAGCCAAGTGGGAGCATCCCACTCGTACGAGCAGTACTTC.

The chain joins TRBV7-8 to TRBJ2-1, with 8 bases matching TRBD2. The CDR3 is 16 residues long. The V segment lost 5 bases and the J segment 8 bases; nucleotides outside the gene matches: 14. Germline CDR1 and CDR2: SGHVS and FQNEAQ. The CDR3 DNA sequence: TGTGCCAGCAGCCTAACCGGGACTAGGATTAAGGATGAGCAGTTCTTC. This encodes CASSLTGTRIKDEQFF.

This sequence joins TRBV29-1 and TRBJ1-2; tentative D call: TRBD1 (6 bases). The CDR3 sequence is 12 residues long. Germline values: CDR1 SQVTM, CDR2 ANQGSEA. Trimming stripped 3 bases from V and 4 bases from J, with 9 bases between. The CDR3 region has the DNA TGCAGCGTTGACAGGGGCGGCTATGGCTACACCTTC. Translation: CSVDRGGYGYTF.

The chain is built from TRBV28 and TRBJ1-5, with TRBD1 as a possible D gene (5 bases). Germline CDR1 MDHEN, CDR2 SYDVKM. The germline V and J ends were trimmed by 3 bases and 6 bases, with 12 bases remaining between them. This CDR3 region has 14 residues. In DNA, the CDR3 is TGTGCCAGCAGTTTCCGGCAGGGCTCTCAGCCCCAGCATTTT. Protein product: CASSFRQGSQPQHF.